This T cell receptor (beta chain) originates from a study of blood T cell repertoires in COVID-19. The table came from immunoSEQ multiplex PCR; TCRdb's copy has only in-frame clones and leaves some out. There are about 220,000 clones in the sample; 80% to 90% occur only once, and 2.5% to 3% lies in the top ten. This sequence was found in a woman aged 25 to 45 with acute COVID-19. Sequencing was performed on PBMCs or T cells enriched from blood (not recorded which).

CDR3 in DNA: TGTGCCAGAAGACCAGGGGACGGGACCCAGTACTTC. Translated, it gives CARRPGDGTQYF. The chain couples TRBV2 to TRBJ2-5; D may be TRBD1 (6 bases). The germline V gene encodes CDR1 SNHLY and CDR2 FYNNEI. The CDR3 runs to 12 residues. V lost 9 bases to trimming and J lost 7 bases, with 15 bases between them.